This T cell receptor (beta chain) was documented in a study of regulatory T cells in long-lasting Graves disease (dated by TCRdb to the early 2020s). In the study overall: Persistent Graves' disease was defined as persistently positive TSH receptor autoantibodies together with antithyroid drug treatment for over 5 years. In the clinical cohort, patients with persistent Graves' disease had used antithyroid drugs for an average of about 9.3 years. This study used TCR sequencing and RNA sequencing of peripheral blood to compare persistent Graves' disease patients against newly diagnosed Graves' disease patients. A total of about 35 samples underwent TCR sequencing: about 13 from persistent and some 20 from newly diagnosed Graves' disease patients. The study was registered as a clinical trial and conducted in China. The paper as a whole reports these results and caveats: Sequencing and analysis were restricted to the TCR beta chain. Because the primary lesion, thyroid tissue, could not be accessed, the study looked at peripheral blood alone. Compared with newly diagnosed patients, persistent Graves' disease patients had lower TCR Shannon entropy and fewer highly expanded clones, which suggests clonal expansion. Persistent patients shared more public clonotypes among themselves (2,741) than newly diagnosed patients did (roughly 920). Preferential use of TRBV28, TRBJ1-2 and TRBJ2-5 was observed in persistent disease, whereas TRBV20-1 and TRBJ2-1 were favored in newly diagnosed disease. The authors acknowledged the small sample size as a limitation that may reduce accuracy.

Libraries were built with multiplex PCR. The data were produced on an Illumina HiSeq 4000. CDR3 regions were amplified by Arm-PCR with iRepertoire HTBI primers to construct TCR beta libraries. PCR products were gel purified before sequencing. The source study handled its data this way. Across samples, roughly 60 TRBV and approximately 15 TRBJ segments were identified and used for gene usage analysis of CDR3 amino acid clonotypes. Filtered high-quality paired reads were merged into contigs using COPE and FqMerger. BLAST was used to align contigs to the IMGT TRBV, TRBD and TRBJ reference genes, and CDR3 was defined following IMGT. Clonotypes above 0.1% frequency were classified as highly expanded clones. Shannon entropy served as the measure of repertoire diversity, while the Gini coefficient captured V-J evenness. Public clonotypes were defined as clonotypes shared by more than one individual. Using fastp at Q25 and MiXCR, TCRdb reprocessed the public reads and kept productive beta chains. Rows with a matching CDR3 protein are joined into one entry that keeps the most common DNA and genes. It is TCRdb's table, rather than the study itself, that gives the V and J calls and clone size. A total of 500,000 to 700,000 distinct CDR3 sequences appear in this sample, approximately 29% of them only once. 35% to 55% of the sample rests with the top ten.

Explained via the paper, the time point label denotes: persistent/refractory GD, antithyroid drugs over 5 years with positive TRAb. For both TCR sequencing and RNA sequencing, RNA was extracted from PBMCs using TRIzol. Graves' disease was diagnosed according to American Thyroid Association guidelines. Patients were recruited from an endocrinology department in Xi'an, China. From each patient, roughly 9 milliliters of peripheral blood was collected into an EDTA anticoagulant tube. Ficoll Paque Plus density gradient separation was used to isolate PBMCs, and no further T cell sorting was done. An Agilent 2100 Bioanalyzer and agarose gel were used to assess RNA quality, and a NanoDrop 2000 was used to measure RNA concentration. About this clonotype: There is no known antigen for this receptor. Per-nucleotide qualities are absent, and no much larger clonotype sits a single base away.

After removal of 8 bases from V and 7 bases from J, the junction retains 11 bases not matched to a gene. The CDR3, cysteine through phenylalanine, is 13 amino acids long. Only CDR3 DNA remains: 39 bases, in frame from the first base. As encoded in the germline V gene, CDR1 is MDHEN while CDR2 is SYDVKM. The V and J segments used are TRBV28 and TRBJ2-7; TRBD1 aligns with 7 central bases. The source was peripheral blood mononuclear cells (PBMCs), collected when the disease was refractory, from a patient treated with antithyroid drugs. The receptor was isolated from a female donor with Graves disease. The DNA sequence is as follows: TGTGCCAGCCGATTACAGGGGACGGAAGAGCAGTACTTC. This codes for CASRLQGTEEQYF.